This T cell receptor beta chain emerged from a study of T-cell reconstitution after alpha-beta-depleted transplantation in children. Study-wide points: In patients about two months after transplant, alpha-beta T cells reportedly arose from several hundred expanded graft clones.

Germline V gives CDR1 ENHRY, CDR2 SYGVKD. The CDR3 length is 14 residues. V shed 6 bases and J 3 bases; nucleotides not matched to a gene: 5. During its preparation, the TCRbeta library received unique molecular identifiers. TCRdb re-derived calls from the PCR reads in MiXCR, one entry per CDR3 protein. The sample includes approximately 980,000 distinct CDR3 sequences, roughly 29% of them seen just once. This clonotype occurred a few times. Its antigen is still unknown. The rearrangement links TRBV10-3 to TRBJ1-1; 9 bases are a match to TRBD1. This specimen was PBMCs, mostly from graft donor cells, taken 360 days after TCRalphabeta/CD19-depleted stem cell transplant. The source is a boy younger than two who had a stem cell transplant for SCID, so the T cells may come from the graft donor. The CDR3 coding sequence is TGTGCCATCAGATCGGGACAGGGCGACACTGAAGCTTTCTTT. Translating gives CAIRSGQGDTEAFF.